This T cell receptor (beta chain) is from a study of blood T cell repertoires in COVID-19. On the study more broadly: Sources were T cells, B-cell-depleted T cells, or PBMCs; the material itself was cDNA or gDNA.

The repertoire was sequenced with immunoSEQ multiplex PCR; TCRdb's copy has only in-frame clones and lacks some. The sample includes about 270,000 clones, approximately 86% seen only once; the top ten take roughly 2.6%. The CDR3 runs to 13 residues. Trimming cost V 4 bases and J 4 bases; bases outside gene matches: 2. Per germline, CDR1 LGHNA and CDR2 YSLEER. The rearrangement links TRBV4-3 to TRBJ2-7, with 9 bases lining up with TRBD1. The clonotype originates from a young woman who had recovered from COVID-19. The source material was PBMCs or T cells enriched from blood (not recorded which). The CDR3 spells CASSRDRAYEQYF. Written as DNA, the CDR3 is TGCGCCAGCAGCCGGGACAGGGCTTACGAGCAGTACTTC.